This note documents a single TCR beta chain sequence. The data belong to a study of cytomegalovirus exposure and HLA in healthy donors. Vbeta (60) and Jbeta (13) primers were used in the PCR. Assay used: immunoSEQ multiplex PCR; TCRdb lists only in-frame clones, some missing. There are 110,000 to 150,000 clones in the sample; 65% to 80% occur only once, and approximately 1.3% lies in the top ten. Unmatched junction bases numbered 0, after V lost 5 bases and J lost 4 bases. CDR3 length equals 12 residues. The germline V gene encodes CDR1 SGHAT and CDR2 FQNNGV. Sequenced: PBMCs. The V gene is TRBV11-2, the J gene TRBJ2-3; 7 bases align to TRBD2. The clonotype comes from a male donor in good health and CMV-seropositive. The CDR3 nucleotides read TGTGCCAGCAGCCGGGAGGCAGATACGCAGTATTTT. This encodes CASSREADTQYF.